A single sample gave rise to the 18 T cell receptor beta chains below, sequenced in a study of monozygotic twins with inflammatory bowel disease. TCRdb derives one entry per CDR3 protein from the 5' RACE reads, leaving out DNA. The sample table includes 420,000 or so distinct CDR3 sequences. Sample: blood. These receptors all come from a human donor with ulcerative colitis or Crohn's disease, or a healthy co-twin of an affected twin (not recorded which).

V is TRBV5-1 and J is TRBJ2-7. The CDR3 covers 12 residues. Per the germline V gene, CDR1 is SGHRS and CDR2 is YFSETQ. The CDR3 loop reads CASSKTSYEQYF. Drawing the rest from reference TRBV5-1 and TRBJ2-7, the complete variable domain is KAGVTQTPRYLIKTRGQQVTLSCSPISGHRSVSWYQQTPGQGLQFLFEYFSETQRNKGNFPGRFSGRQFSNSRSEMNVSTLELGDSALYLCASSKTSYEQYFGPGTRLTVT.

This CDR3 reads CSARVSSGVFYEQYF. V is TRBV20-1 and J is TRBJ2-7. The CDR3 is 15 residues long. Germline CDR1 DFQATT, CDR2 SNEGSKA (reference sequence).

The CDR3 reads CASSSPLQGAGYEQYF. This chain links TRBV11-2 with TRBJ2-7; as DNA is missing, the TRBD1 call by TCRdb cannot be tested. The CDR3 covers 16 residues. Per germline, CDR1 SGHAT and CDR2 FQNNGV.

The chain combines TRBV7-9 with TRBJ2-7; the D call from TCRdb, TRBD2, cannot be confirmed without DNA. This CDR3 contains 12 residues. CDR1 and CDR2 (germline): SEHNR, FQNEAQ (reference sequence). The CDR3 reads CASSWTKNEQYF.

The chain combines TRBV7-2 with TRBJ2-2; the TCRdb call, TRBD1, lacks DNA for checking. CDR1 is SGHTA and CDR2 is FQGNSA in the germline V gene. The CDR3 runs to 13 residues. The CDR3: CAADRLNTGELFF.

This rearrangement joins TRBV12-3 or TRBV12-4 to TRBJ1-1; the D gene TCRdb calls, TRBD1, cannot be checked with no DNA. This CDR3 region has 13 residues. CDR3 amino acids: CASRIDRHTEAFF.

The chain joins TRBV20-1 to TRBJ2-3. Germline lookup yields CDR1 DFQATT and CDR2 SNEGSKA (reference sequence). CDR3 length: 15 residues. The CDR3 here is CSARDQLASTDTQYF.

The chain carries TRBV6-2 or TRBV6-3 and TRBJ2-3; TCRdb's assignment of TRBD2 cannot be checked, as there is no DNA. Germline V gene sequence: CDR1 MNHEY, CDR2 SVGEGT. The CDR3 has 15 amino acids. CDR3 in amino acids: CASSSFRGITDTQYF.

The V gene is TRBV6-2 or TRBV6-3, the J gene TRBJ2-1. CDR1 and CDR2 (germline): MNHEY, SVGEGT. The CDR3 consists of 14 residues. This chain's CDR3 is CASRASNPYNEQFF.

The chain couples TRBV4-1 to TRBJ2-2. Germline V lookup: CDR1 MGHRA, CDR2 YSYEKL. The CDR3 has 14 amino acids. The CDR3 protein is CASSLGVHTGELFF.

This chain uses TRBV30 with TRBJ1-6. The CDR3 has 13 amino acids. Germline-derived CDR1 and CDR2 are GTSNPN and SVGIG (reference sequence). The CDR3 here is CAWSVQINSPLHF.

This chain joins TRBV6-1 and TRBJ2-1; as DNA is missing, the TRBD1 call by TCRdb cannot be tested. Germline V gene data show CDR1 as MNHNS and CDR2 as SASEGT. The CDR3 consists of 15 residues. The CDR3 region is CATTTQGASYNEQFF.

The V call is TRBV4-3, the J call TRBJ2-4; without DNA, the TCRdb call of TRBD2 cannot be checked. Germline V gene data show CDR1 as LGHNA and CDR2 as YSLEER. The CDR3 is 15 residues long. The CDR3 loop is CASSQDPRRGNIQYF.

The V gene is TRBV2, the J gene TRBJ1-4; TCRdb outputs TRBD1, but without DNA this stays unchecked. CDR1 is SNHLY, CDR2 FYNNEI, per germline. The CDR3 is 21 residues long. This chain's CDR3 is CASSVAGQGVASLGWSEKLFF.

The chain couples TRBV12-3 or TRBV12-4 to TRBJ1-4. The CDR3 length is 14 residues. The CDR3 loop is CASSLTGNNEKLFF.

The chain is built from TRBV20-1 and TRBJ2-3; absent DNA, TCRdb's TRBD2 call cannot be checked. The CDR3 extends over 18 amino acids. Per the germline V gene, CDR1 is DFQATT and CDR2 is SNEGSKA (reference sequence). The CDR3 sequence is CSARDPSGRAVLADTQYF.

The chain is built from TRBV12-3 or TRBV12-4 and TRBJ2-1. The CDR3 has 13 amino acids. The CDR3 reads CASSLMTYNEQFF.

This chain links TRBV27 with TRBJ1-4; TCRdb picks TRBD1, but there is no DNA to check that call. Germline values: CDR1 MNHEY, CDR2 SMNVEV (reference sequence). The CDR3 is 13 residues long. CDR3 protein: CASGRVANEKLFF.